The sequence of this TCR beta chain was determined in a study of shared clonotypes between healthy human individuals. General study results and limits: Naive subsets, compared against memory subsets, generally had larger estimated richness values.

The assay was immunoSEQ multiplex PCR, and TCRdb's table has in-frame clones only and misses some. The sample yields a few million clones, around 90% seen once. The CDR3 runs 15 residues. The V and J ends lost 0 bases and 0 bases respectively, with 7 bases between them. Germline V gene data show CDR1 as SGDLS and CDR2 as YYNGEE. With respect to this clone: Its matching antigen is unknown.

Material for sequencing was naive CD4+ T cells from PBMCs. Subset of the sample: CD45RA+ positively selected. This clonotype originated in a man between 18 and 35 years old in good health. Some clones in this sample may be carry-over from other donors' samples. The V call is TRBV9, the J call TRBJ2-1; D is uncertain. CDR3 residues: CASSVDLNSYNEQFF. The CDR3 coding sequence is TGTGCCAGCAGCGTAGACCTCAACTCCTACAATGAGCAGTTCTTC.